Sequencing of this T cell receptor (beta chain) was carried out in a study of early T cells in non-severe SARS-CoV-2 infection. Study background: Chains were unpaired, as sequencing was done on bulk RNA from unsorted whole blood.

Whole-study findings and limits: VDJdb matching favored anti-spike CD8 responses, missing private and CD4 specificities.

This clonotype was detected ten times or more. Its target is unknown. Unique molecular identifiers were affixed to single, distinct cDNA molecules. Using its own MiXCR run on the 5' RACE reads, TCRdb lists one record per CDR3 protein. Of about 29,000 distinct CDR3 sequences in the sample, 4.5% were seen once. V dropped 3 bases and J dropped 0; count of bases not matched to a gene: 11. The germline V gene has CDR1 DFQATT and CDR2 SNEGSKA (reference sequence). The CDR3 is 18 residues long. The clonotype was recovered from an adult who was a healthcare worker with PCR-confirmed SARS-CoV-2 infection or an uninfected control (not recorded which). The sequenced material came from whole blood. The chain uses TRBV20-1 and TRBJ2-1, with TRBD2 identical over 10 bases. CDR3 in DNA: TGCAGTGCTAGTTCCGAGTCTAGCGGGAGTTTCTCCTACAATGAGCAGTTCTTC. This codes for CSASSESSGSFSYNEQFF.